This TCR beta chain is from a study of patients and donors after allogeneic stem cell transplantation. Germline assignment: CDR1 MNHEY and CDR2 SMNVEV (reference sequence). CDR3 length equals 17 residues. V lost 5 bases and J 2 bases, leaving 20 bases between the germline ends. Each CDR3 protein is one row after TCRdb ran MiXCR on the RT-PCR reads. Among 800,000 to 1,000,000 distinct CDR3 sequences listed, over 15% were seen once. Sequencing used blood, either unsorted or a sorted T cell fraction (not recorded which). This clonotype originated in a human donor who was either an allogeneic HSCT recipient or a stem cell or donor lymphocyte infusion donor (not recorded which). It is not recorded whose cells these are; they may come from a transplant donor. The chain recombines TRBV27 with TRBJ2-3; the D gene is possibly TRBD2 (6 bases). CDR3 nucleotides: TGTGCCAGCAGTCCTGGCGGGACTCTCCCTGCCACAGATACGCAGTATTTT. Protein product: CASSPGGTLPATDTQYF.